The source of this TCR beta chain is a study of OX40 agonist ivuxolimab in advanced cancers. General study findings and limits: Low normalized T-cell clonal expansion was additionally recorded for some nonresponders. Still undetermined is the antigen specificity of the expanded peripheral T cells.

This CDR3 is built from 14 residues. The V gene end was trimmed by 3 bases and the J gene end by 8 bases; junction bases not matched to a gene: 7. Germline loops: CDR1 SGHRS, CDR2 YFSETQ. About this clone itself: The antigen is unknown.

TCRdb keeps only in-frame clones here, not all; method: immunoSEQ multiplex PCR. The repertoire consists of roughly 71,000 clones, with around 89% occurring once and the leading ten covering less than 0.65%. The source material was CD4+ or CD8+ T cells sorted from blood, sampled in a trial of the OX40 agonist ivuxolimab. The rearrangement uses TRBV5-1 and TRBJ1-4; 7 bases match TRBD1. This clonotype originated in an adult with an advanced solid tumor such as melanoma, head and neck, liver or kidney cancer. CDR3 bases: TGCGCCAGCAGCTCAGGGGGTCGATTAGAAAAACTGTTTTTT. This translates into CASSSGGRLEKLFF.